Only a few counts were recorded for the clone carrying this TCR beta chain. Its antigen is unidentified. This specimen comes from a study of cytomegalovirus exposure and HLA in healthy donors. On the study more broadly: The same platform as the roughly 630 first-cohort repertoires was used for the 120 or so validation repertoires, a later analysis reported.

Produced via immunoSEQ multiplex PCR; TCRdb's table is partial and in-frame only. The data contain approximately 300,000 clones, roughly 90% of them singletons. Whole-study results and caveats: The tendency of first-cohort TCR clusters to co-occur in the 100 to 150 validation repertoires emerged from a later analysis. 164 TCR beta chains were listed as cytomegalovirus-associated.

This clonotype originated in a woman between 18 and 29 years old in good health and CMV-seronegative. What was sequenced was PBMCs.

The CDR3 here is CASSQGTSGAYEQYF. Here the CDR3 DNA reads TGCGCCAGCAGCCAAGGGACTAGCGGGGCCTACGAGCAGTACTTC. The chain combines TRBV4-3 with TRBJ2-7; 12 bases are shared with TRBD2. Germline V gene lookup returns CDR1 LGHNA and CDR2 YSLEER. J lost 2 bases, V lost 1 base, and 0 bases had no gene match. This CDR3 region has 15 residues.